The 31 T cell receptor beta chains listed next were all sequenced from one sample in a study of cytomegalovirus exposure and HLA in healthy donors. It was with 60 Vbeta and 13 Jbeta primers that the PCR ran. The method was immunoSEQ multiplex PCR; TCRdb's version includes in-frame clones alone and lacks a portion of them. The table records 150,000 to 200,000 clones, 76% of them present only once. Sequenced sample: PBMCs. These receptors originate from a woman aged 25 to 39 in good health and CMV-seropositive.

The chain carries TRBV28 and TRBJ2-5, with 9 nucleotides matching TRBD2. CDR1 is MDHEN, CDR2 SYDVKM, per germline. This CDR3 has 16 residues. After removal of 2 bases from V and 3 bases from J, the junction contained 7 bases not matched to a gene. The CDR3 region has the DNA TGTGCCAGCAGTTTAGGCGGGGGGGCGGCAGAAGAGACCCAGTACTTC. Its protein is CASSLGGGAAEETQYF.

The chain combines TRBV7-9 with TRBJ1-4, with TRBD1 matching over 8 bases. Germline CDR1 reads SEHNR; CDR2 reads FQNEAQ (reference sequence). CDR3 length: 19 amino acids. V dropped 4 bases and J dropped 0; count of bases not matched to a gene: 13. CDR3 nucleotide sequence: TGTGCCAGCAGCTCGCGGAGGGGTGGACAGGGTTCAACTAATGAAAAACTGTTTTTT. Amino acids: CASSSRRGGQGSTNEKLFF.

The chain combines TRBV5-1 with TRBJ1-1; D may be TRBD1 (5 bases). With 3 bases removed from V and 0 bases from J, the gap between germline ends came to 12 bases. Germline V lookup: CDR1 SGHRS, CDR2 YFSETQ. The CDR3 sequence is 15 residues long. For the CDR3, the DNA is TGCGCCAGCAGCTCCCTCGGGGGTATGAACACTGAAGCTTTCTTT. Its translation is CASSSLGGMNTEAFF.

This chain uses TRBV7-3 with TRBJ2-1; 14 bases align to TRBD2. The germline gives CDR1 SGHTA, CDR2 FQGTGA. This CDR3 comprises 16 residues. After removal of 4 bases from V and 9 bases from J, the junction contained 8 bases not matched to a gene. The DNA for the CDR3 is TGTGCCAGCAGCTCAAGACTAGCGGGGGGGCAAGGTGAGCAGTTCTTC. It yields the protein CASSSRLAGGQGEQFF.

This clone was observed a single time. The V call is TRBV7-9, the J call TRBJ1-2; a weak D match, TRBD1 (6 bases). The CDR3 spans 13 residues. V gave up 3 bases and J gave up 4 bases, with 9 bases separating them. Per germline, CDR1 SEHNR and CDR2 FQNEAQ (reference sequence). CDR3 nucleotides: TGTGCCAGCAGCTTCAGGGGTTTCTATGGCTACACCTTC. Encoded protein: CASSFRGFYGYTF.

The chain joins TRBV14 to TRBJ2-5; TRBD2 matches 8 bases. This CDR3 comprises 16 residues. V gave up 4 bases and J gave up 3 bases; unmatched junction bases: 10. Germline V lookup: CDR1 SGHDN, CDR2 FVKESK. The CDR3 is CASSPLTSAIEETQYF. DNA of the CDR3: TGTGCCAGCAGCCCCCTGACTAGCGCGATAGAAGAGACCCAGTACTTC.

The gene calls are TRBV28 and TRBJ2-7; D unclear. The CDR3 covers 11 residues. Per the germline V gene, CDR1 is MDHEN and CDR2 is SYDVKM. V dropped 10 bases and J dropped 9 bases, with 16 bases sitting between them. CDR3 DNA: TGTGCCACCACTGATCTACGAGGGCAGTACTTC. Protein: CATTDLRGQYF.

CDR3 residues: CASSLGGRDTEAFF. CDR3 nucleotide sequence: TGTGCCAGCAGCTTGGGGGGGAGGGACACTGAAGCTTTCTTT. This chain joins TRBV5-4 and TRBJ1-1; possibly TRBD1 for D (5 bases). The CDR3 is 14 residues long. Per the germline V gene, CDR1 is SGHNT and CDR2 is YYREEE (reference sequence). V lost 0 bases and J lost 3, with 9 bases in between.

The chain has TRBV5-6 and TRBJ1-2, with D maybe TRBD1 (5 bases). The V end lost 5 bases, the J end lost 10 bases, and 15 bases lay between the germline ends. CDR1 is SGHDT, CDR2 YYEEEE, per germline. CDR3 size: 12 residues. The CDR3 bases are TGTGCCAGCAGACCCTGGTGGGGGGACTACACCTTC. Amino acids: CASRPWWGDYTF.

This clone was observed many times. The J gene is TRBJ1-1, the V gene TRBV7-9, with 7 bases fitting TRBD1. V was clipped by 5 bases and J by 1 base; unmatched bases: 13. This CDR3 comprises 17 residues. Germline CDR1 and CDR2: SEHNR and FQNEAQ (reference sequence). The CDR3 is CASSPYTTGTANTEAFF. CDR3 DNA: TGTGCCAGCAGCCCCTACACGACAGGGACCGCGAACACTGAAGCTTTCTTT. Based on the CDR3 plus reference TRBV7-9 and TRBJ1-1, the full variable domain is DTGVSQNPRHKITKRGQNVTFRCDPISEHNRLYWYRQTLGQGPEFLTYFQNEAQLEKSRLLSDRFSAERPKGSFSTLEIQRTEQGDSAMYLCASSPYTTGTANTEAFFGQGTRLTVV.

This clone came up once. The chain employs TRBV14 and TRBJ2-2; unclear D gene. The V end lost 1 base, the J end lost 7 bases, and 4 bases lay between the germline ends. The CDR3 loop spans 12 amino acids. Per the germline V gene, CDR1 is SGHDN and CDR2 is FVKESK. This CDR3 reads CASSQVSGELFF. The CDR3 nucleotides read TGTGCCAGCAGCCAAGTTAGCGGGGAGCTGTTTTTT.

This chain connects TRBV19 to TRBJ1-2; 9 nucleotides align to TRBD1. The CDR3 extends over 13 amino acids. The ends lost 5 bases at V and 4 bases at J; junction bases unmatched: 2. The V gene's germline CDR1 is LNHDA and CDR2 SQIVND (reference sequence). The CDR3 protein is CASSADRGYGYTF. The DNA for the CDR3 is TGTGCCAGTAGTGCGGACAGGGGCTATGGCTACACCTTC. Filled out from reference TRBV19 and TRBJ1-2, the complete variable domain reads DGGITQSPKYLFRKEGQNVTLSCEQNLNHDAMYWYRQDPGQGLRLIYYSQIVNDFQKGDIAEGYSVSREKKESFPLTVTSAQKNPTAFYLCASSADRGYGYTFGSGTRLTVV.

J is TRBJ2-3 and V is TRBV7-9; D gene uncertain. CDR3 size: 13 residues. The ends were cut back, 7 bases at V and 4 bases at J, with 12 bases in the middle. Germline CDR1 SEHNR, CDR2 FQNEAQ (reference sequence). The CDR3 DNA follows: TGTGCCAGCAAACGACTCCCTCCAGATACGCAGTATTTT. As protein: CASKRLPPDTQYF.

The rearrangement joins TRBV10-2 to TRBJ2-7, with 7 bases lining up with TRBD1. CDR3 length: 15 amino acids. Trimming cost V 2 bases and J 3 bases; bases outside gene matches: 7. The germline V gene has CDR1 WSHSY and CDR2 SAAADI. As DNA, the CDR3 is TGCGCCAGCAGTGAGGACAGGGTGAGCCTCTACGAGCAGTACTTC. This encodes CASSEDRVSLYEQYF.

Only one count was recorded for this clone. J is TRBJ1-5 and V is TRBV6-6; TRBD1 matches at 9 bases. CDR3 size: 16 residues. J gave up 6 bases and V 5 bases, and 11 bases lay outside the gene matches. Germline V gene lookup returns CDR1 MNHNY and CDR2 SVGAGI (reference sequence). The CDR3 loop is CASSGGTGKLGQPQHF. CDR3 DNA sequence: TGTGCCAGCAGTGGGGGGACAGGGAAGCTCGGTCAGCCCCAGCATTTT.

This rearrangement joins TRBV11-1 to TRBJ2-5; 8 bases agree with TRBD1. The CDR3 covers 15 residues. The V segment lost 4 bases and the J segment 5 bases; nucleotides outside the gene matches: 9. The germline gives CDR1 SGHAT, CDR2 FQDESV (reference sequence). The DNA of the CDR3 is TGTGCCAGCAGCTCCGGGACAGGCTTCCACGAGACCCAGTACTTC. Protein sequence: CASSSGTGFHETQYF.

The chain combines TRBV7-7 with TRBJ2-1, with 10 bases lining up with TRBD1. CDR1 SSHAT and CDR2 FNYEAQ come from the germline V gene (reference sequence). The CDR3 sequence is 16 residues long. The V and J ends lost 5 bases and 3 bases, in that order; junction bases with no gene match: 7. The CDR3 loop is CASSVNRDRGYNEQFF. The CDR3 nucleotides are TGTGCCAGCAGCGTCAACCGGGACAGGGGCTACAATGAGCAGTTCTTC.

V and J are TRBV10-2 and TRBJ2-7; D possibly corresponds to TRBD2 (7 bases). The CDR3 is made up of 14 amino acids. The V gene lost 8 bases and the J gene lost 8 bases, with 22 bases spanning the gap. Germline lookup yields CDR1 WSHSY and CDR2 SAAADI. CDR3 nucleotide sequence: TGCGCCAGCGGGGGGGGGCGGGTCGCGGTCAAGCAGTACTTC. Translated: CASGGGRVAVKQYF.

In its sample, this clone was seen a few times. The chain has TRBV28 and TRBJ1-2, with 9 bases matching TRBD1. The germline gives CDR1 MDHEN, CDR2 SYDVKM. The V and J ends lost 7 bases and 1 base, in that order; junction bases with no gene match: 13. This CDR3 contains 17 residues. CDR3 loop: CASKSGTGMAVNYGYTF. The DNA of the CDR3 is TGTGCCAGCAAGTCCGGGACAGGGATGGCTGTTAACTATGGCTACACCTTC.

There are a few counts of this clone. The chain combines TRBV4-3 with TRBJ1-2; the D gene is possibly TRBD1 (5 bases). The CDR3 is made up of 16 amino acids. Trimming stripped 0 bases from V and 1 base from J, with 12 bases between. From germline, CDR1 is LGHNA and CDR2 YSLEER. DNA of the CDR3: TGCGCCAGCAGCCAAGATTACAGGCAAAGTAACTATGGCTACACCTTC. It encodes CASSQDYRQSNYGYTF.

CDR3 sequence reads: CASSPRGGQGGETQYF. The CDR3 bases are TGTGCCAGCAGCCCCCGGGGCGGGCAGGGAGGAGAGACCCAGTACTTC. The chain employs TRBV7-9 and TRBJ2-5; D may be TRBD2 (6 bases). The V gene lost 5 bases and the J gene lost 4 bases, with 20 bases spanning the gap. CDR3 length: 16 residues. CDR1 is SEHNR, CDR2 FQNEAQ, per germline (reference sequence).

J is TRBJ2-5 and V is TRBV20-1; D is undetermined. Matching the DNA end better, TRBJ2-7 makes the J call doubtful. CDR3 size: 11 residues. Germline V gene data show CDR1 as DFQATT and CDR2 as SNEGSKA (reference sequence). In DNA, the CDR3 is TGCAGTGCTAGAGAACGCTACGAGCAGTACTTC. Protein sequence: CSARERYEQYF.

This sequence joins TRBV19 and TRBJ1-1; D gene unclear. Between the trimmed V and J ends, which lost 6 bases and 1 base, there was a span of 3 bases. The germline CDR1 and CDR2 sequences are LNHDA and SQIVND (reference sequence). The CDR3 is 11 amino acids. The CDR3: CASRRNTEAFF. The CDR3 DNA reads TGTGCCAGTAGGCGGAACACTGAAGCTTTCTTT. Complete variable domain (other parts from reference TRBV19 and TRBJ1-1): DGGITQSPKYLFRKEGQNVTLSCEQNLNHDAMYWYRQDPGQGLRLIYYSQIVNDFQKGDIAEGYSVSREKKESFPLTVTSAQKNPTAFYLCASRRNTEAFFGQGTRLTVV.

The chain combines TRBV19 with TRBJ1-2, with D uncertain. Trimming took 3 bases from V and 4 from J, leaving 3 bases between them. In germline, CDR1 is LNHDA, CDR2 SQIVND (reference sequence). The CDR3 contains 11 residues. The CDR3, as DNA: TGTGCCAGTAGTATCCTCTATGGCTACACCTTC. It specifies CASSILYGYTF.

The V and J genes are TRBV21-1 and TRBJ2-3; TRBD1 is taken as the D call from the table, unchecked against the DNA. TRBV21-1 is assigned pseudogene status. This CDR3 contains 13 residues. The CDR3 DNA reads as TGTGCCAATCGGACAGGGGAGACAGATACGCAGTATTTT. Protein product: CANRTGETDTQYF.

The chain joins TRBV5-1 to TRBJ2-4; 7 bases are shared with TRBD1. The CDR3 sequence is 15 residues long. The germline V gene encodes CDR1 SGHRS and CDR2 YFSETQ. The ends lost 2 bases at V and 12 bases at J; junction bases unmatched: 14. The CDR3 sequence is CASSLMGLEGGSQYF. The CDR3 nucleotides are TGCGCCAGCAGCTTAATGGGGCTAGAAGGGGGCAGTCAGTACTTC. The full variable domain, with the rest looked up from reference TRBV5-1 and TRBJ2-4, is KAGVTQTPRYLIKTRGQQVTLSCSPISGHRSVSWYQQTPGQGLQFLFEYFSETQRNKGNFPGRFSGRQFSNSRSEMNVSTLELGDSALYLCASSLMGLEGGSQYFGAGTRLSVL.

A remark on this clone: One end of the junction varies from germline; a read error may be responsible. The genes are TRBV5-1 and TRBJ1-4; 9 bases are shared with TRBD1. Germline V CDR1 and CDR2: SGHRS, YFSETQ. This CDR3 region has 14 residues. In nucleotides, the CDR3 is TGCGCCAGCAGATCACAGGGGGCTAAGGAAAAACTGTTTTTT. It codes for CASRSQGAKEKLFF.

This rearrangement joins TRBV9 to TRBJ2-1; 7 bases map to TRBD2. Germline CDR1 SGDLS, CDR2 YYNGEE. The CDR3 length is 15 residues. Trimming took 0 bases from V and 5 from J; bases not matched to a gene: 5. Here the CDR3 DNA reads TGTGCCAGCAGCGTAGCCGGGACTATCAACAATGAGCAGTTCTTC. Its translation is CASSVAGTINNEQFF.

The chain recombines TRBV27 with TRBJ2-5; tentatively, D is TRBD2 (6 bases). Trimming took 2 bases from V and 10 from J, leaving 11 bases between them. There are 12 residues in the CDR3. Germline values: CDR1 MNHEY, CDR2 SMNVEV (reference sequence). CDR3 residues: CASSLGGSFQYF. The CDR3 DNA follows: TGTGCCAGCAGTTTAGGGGGGTCCTTCCAGTACTTC.

This clone appeared a few times. This chain links TRBV28 with TRBJ1-4, with 11 bases identical to TRBD1. The CDR3 has 14 amino acids. The germline V gene encodes CDR1 MDHEN and CDR2 SYDVKM. J lost 7 bases, V lost 7 bases, and 5 bases had no gene match. The CDR3 bases are TGTGCCAGCACAACCGGGACAGGGGGTGAAAAACTGTTTTTT. This encodes CASTTGTGGEKLFF.

The rearrangement joins TRBV13 to TRBJ2-3, with TRBD2 as a possible D gene (6 bases). The CDR3 runs to 16 residues. V was clipped by 3 bases and J by 3 bases, with 16 bases between them. From germline, CDR1 is PRHDT and CDR2 FYEKMQ (reference sequence). The CDR3 DNA follows: TGTGCCAGCAGCTTGTGGGGGGTAGGGTCAACAGATACGCAGTATTTT. This gives the protein CASSLWGVGSTDTQYF.